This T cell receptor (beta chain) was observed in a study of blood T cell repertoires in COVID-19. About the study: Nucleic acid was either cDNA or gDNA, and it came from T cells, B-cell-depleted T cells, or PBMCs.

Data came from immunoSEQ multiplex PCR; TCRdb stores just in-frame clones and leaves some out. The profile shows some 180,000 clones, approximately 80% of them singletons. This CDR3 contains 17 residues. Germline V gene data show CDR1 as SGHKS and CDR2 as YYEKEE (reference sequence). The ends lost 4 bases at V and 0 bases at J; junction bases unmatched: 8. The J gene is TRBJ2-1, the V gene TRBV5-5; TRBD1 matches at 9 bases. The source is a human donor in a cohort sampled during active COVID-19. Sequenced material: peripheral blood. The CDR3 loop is CASSPGDRVSSYNEQFF. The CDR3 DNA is TGTGCCAGCAGCCCAGGGGACAGGGTAAGCTCCTACAATGAGCAGTTCTTC.